The 27 T cell receptor beta chains below come from one sample, sequenced in a study of response to subunit inactivated influenza vaccine (dated by TCRdb to 2016 to 2019). Library generation was performed with RT-PCR. The reads were generated on an Illumina HiSeq 2500. TCRdb passed the public sequencing reads through fastp at Q25 and MiXCR, retaining productive beta sequences. Here each entry gathers all rows of one CDR3 protein and keeps the most common genes and DNA. Here the sample has 650,000 to 700,000 distinct CDR3 sequences; approximately 15% occur a single time. The ten largest make up approximately 10% of the sample. The material was PBMCs from blood, obtained 11 to 12 days after vaccination. All receptors derive from a man aged 45-60 years who received an inactivated influenza vaccine. Donor details come from another sample of the same person, matched by shared clones.

This clonotype was detected only a few times. The chain employs TRBV4-3 and TRBJ2-7; tentative D call: TRBD2 (6 bases). The V and J ends lost 0 bases and 0 bases respectively, with 9 bases between them. Germline values: CDR1 LGHNA, CDR2 YSLEER. This CDR3 has 15 amino acids. The CDR3 DNA follows: TGCGCCAGCAGCCAAGACGAGACTAGCTCCTACGAGCAGTACTTC. It is translated as CASSQDETSSYEQYF.

This clonotype appeared a few times. The rearrangement uses TRBV5-1 and TRBJ2-7; D unclear. The CDR3 runs to 13 residues. V lost 0 bases and J lost 3, with 7 bases in between. Germline CDR1 is SGHRS and CDR2 is YFSETQ. As DNA, the CDR3 is TGCGCCAGCAGCTTGGCACAAAACTACGAGCAGTACTTC. Residues: CASSLAQNYEQYF.

This clonotype has only a few counts. This sequence joins TRBV28 and TRBJ2-2; D is undetermined. Germline V gene data show CDR1 as MDHEN and CDR2 as SYDVKM. The germline V and J ends were trimmed by 5 bases and 4 bases, with 17 bases remaining between them. The CDR3 consists of 16 residues. Written as DNA, the CDR3 is TGTGCCAGCAGTCCTCCGTTTCGGGCGGCCACCGGGGAGCTGTTTTTT. As protein: CASSPPFRAATGELFF.

The CDR3 sequence: CASTIYEACEQYF. The CDR3 bases are TGCGCCAGCACAATATACGAGGCCTGCGAGCAGTACTTC. The rearrangement joins TRBV23-1 to TRBJ2-7, with unresolved D. TRBV23-1 is classed as an ORF, of uncertain function. V was clipped by 7 bases and J by 6 bases, with 16 bases between them. There are 13 residues in the CDR3.

The chain is built from TRBV20-1 and TRBJ2-1; 10 bases fit TRBD2. The CDR3 runs 15 residues. CDR1 DFQATT and CDR2 SNEGSKA come from the germline V gene (reference sequence). Unmatched junction bases numbered 8, after V lost 3 bases and J lost 6 bases. This chain's CDR3 is CSASPLAGESNEQFF. DNA for the CDR3: TGCAGTGCTAGCCCGCTAGCGGGAGAATCCAATGAGCAGTTCTTC.

This clonotype appeared a few times. The V and J genes are TRBV5-1 and TRBJ2-2, with D perhaps matching TRBD1 (5 bases). The germline V gene encodes CDR1 SGHRS and CDR2 YFSETQ. This CDR3 is built from 16 residues. Trimming took 0 bases from V and 1 from J, leaving 10 bases between them. The chain's CDR3 is CASSLATVMNTGELFF. CDR3 sequence (DNA): TGCGCCAGCAGCTTGGCGACAGTTATGAACACCGGGGAGCTGTTTTTT.

V and J are TRBV7-7 and TRBJ2-5; 10 nucleotides align to TRBD1. This CDR3 comprises 15 residues. Germline V gene data show CDR1 as SSHAT and CDR2 as FNYEAQ (reference sequence). V was pared by 4 bases and J by 5 bases, with 7 bases of the junction left unmatched. The CDR3 region is CASSWGTGVMETQYF. CDR3 nucleotides: TGTGCCAGCAGCTGGGGGACAGGGGTAATGGAGACCCAGTACTTC. Together with reference TRBV7-7 and TRBJ2-5, the CDR3 gives the full variable domain: GAGVSQSPRYKVTKRGQDVTLRCDPISSHATLYWYQQALGQGPEFLTYFNYEAQPDKSGLPSDRFSAERPEGSISTLTIQRTEQRDSAMYRCASSWGTGVMETQYFGPGTRLLVL.

In this sample, this clonotype turned up a few times. The chain uses TRBV6-2 or TRBV6-3 and TRBJ2-1; 7 nucleotides align to TRBD2. J was trimmed by 9 bases and V by 1 base; bases with no gene match: 18. The CDR3 spans 18 residues. Germline CDR1 reads MNHEY; CDR2 reads SVGEGT. The CDR3, as DNA: TGTGCCAGCAGTTACTTAGGCCCCTTGAGCGGGGCGATGGGTGAGCAGTTCTTC. The encoded protein is CASSYLGPLSGAMGEQFF.

In its sample, this clonotype was seen a few times. The V call is TRBV28, the J call TRBJ2-3; 9 bases align to TRBD2. The germline V gene has CDR1 MDHEN and CDR2 SYDVKM. The CDR3 covers 15 residues. Trimming at V came to 4 bases and at J to 2 bases, leaving 4 bases not matched to a gene. CDR3 in amino acids: CASSYSGGYTDTQYF. CDR3 nucleotides: TGTGCCAGCAGTTATAGCGGGGGTTACACAGATACGCAGTATTTT.

Details on this clonotype: The junction departs from germline at one end; a sequencing error may be responsible. V gene TRBV24-1 combines with J gene TRBJ2-6; the D gene is possibly TRBD1 (6 bases). Germline CDR1 and CDR2: KGHDR and SFDVKD. The CDR3 is made up of 16 amino acids. Here the CDR3 reads CATSDYRGTGANVLTF. CDR3 sequence (DNA): TGTGCCACCAGTGATTATAGGGGGACCGGGGCTAACGTCCTGACTTTC.

This clonotype was detected a few times. V usage is TRBV4-1 and J usage is TRBJ1-5; 8 bases map to TRBD1. Germline CDR1 reads MGHRA; CDR2 reads YSYEKL. The CDR3 consists of 17 residues. Germline trimming cut 4 bases from V and 3 bases from J; bases unmatched to any gene: 11. This chain's CDR3 is CASSPSFTGGINQPQHF. CDR3 coding DNA: TGCGCCAGCAGCCCGAGTTTCACAGGGGGAATCAATCAGCCCCAGCATTTT.

This clonotype has only a few counts. J is TRBJ2-1 and V is TRBV6-2 or TRBV6-3, with 11 bases lining up with TRBD1. Germline V gene sequence: CDR1 MNHEY, CDR2 SVGEGT. The CDR3 covers 16 residues. V lost 5 bases and J lost 4; bases outside the gene matches: 7. The CDR3 DNA is TGTGCCAGCAGTAAATCCGGGACAGGGGGTTACAATGAGCAGTTCTTC. Its translation is CASSKSGTGGYNEQFF.

At least ten counts were recorded for this clonotype. The CDR3 DNA reads TGTGCCAGCACCGTTGGCAATGAGCAGTTCTTC. This gives the protein CASTVGNEQFF. This chain connects TRBV6-2 or TRBV6-3 to TRBJ2-1, with D hard to call. The CDR3 is made up of 11 amino acids. V was clipped by 7 bases and J by 6 bases, with 7 bases between them. The germline CDR1 and CDR2 sequences are MNHEY and SVGEGT.

This rearrangement joins TRBV11-2 to TRBJ2-5, with 9 positions matching TRBD1. The CDR3 sequence is 14 residues long. V shed 3 bases and J 7 bases; nucleotides not matched to a gene: 6. Germline loops: CDR1 SGHAT, CDR2 FQNNGV. The CDR3 coding sequence is TGTGCCAGCAGCTTCCGTCAGACAGGGGGGACCCAGTACTTC. This sequence encodes CASSFRQTGGTQYF.

The chain has TRBV29-1 and TRBJ2-7; the match to TRBD2 covers 10 bases. After removal of 7 bases from V and 3 bases from J, the junction contained 9 bases not matched to a gene. The germline gives CDR1 SQVTM, CDR2 ANQGSEA. This CDR3 comprises 14 residues. CDR3: CSASAAGGGYEQYF. CDR3 in DNA: TGCAGCGCATCAGCAGCGGGAGGGGGCTACGAGCAGTACTTC.

This clonotype was seen ten or more times. The chain employs TRBV7-9 and TRBJ2-1, with 8 positions matching TRBD1. J was trimmed by 3 bases and V by 5 bases; bases with no gene match: 3. The CDR3 is 14 amino acids. Germline CDR1 reads SEHNR; CDR2 reads FQNEAQ (reference sequence). The CDR3 DNA reads as TGTGCCAGCAGCGGACAGGGCAGCTACAATGAGCAGTTCTTC. This translates into CASSGQGSYNEQFF.

A few counts support this clonotype. The chain employs TRBV15 and TRBJ1-6; possibly TRBD1 for D (6 bases). V was shortened by 0 bases and J by 7 bases, with 13 bases between the two germline ends. Germline CDR1 is LNHNV and CDR2 is YYDKDF (reference sequence). There are 16 residues in the CDR3. The CDR3 is CATSRDWAGENSPLHF. For the CDR3, the DNA is TGTGCCACCAGCAGAGATTGGGCAGGGGAGAATTCACCCCTCCACTTT.

The chain links TRBV10-3 to TRBJ2-5, with D possibly TRBD2 on 5 matching bases. V shed 2 bases and J shed 3 bases, with 7 bases lying between them. The CDR3 loop spans 13 amino acids. In germline, CDR1 is ENHRY, CDR2 SYGVKD. DNA for the CDR3: TGTGCCATCAGTGAGATCGGGAAAGAGACCCAGTACTTC. Residues: CAISEIGKETQYF.

V gene TRBV6-5 combines with J gene TRBJ1-4; D is perhaps TRBD1 (6 bases). V was clipped by 2 bases and J by 5 bases, with 18 bases between them. CDR3 size: 17 residues. The germline CDR1 and CDR2 sequences are MNHEY and SVGAGI. CDR3 region: CASSYGLPGTGNEKLFF. The CDR3 region has the DNA TGTGCCAGCAGTTACGGGTTACCGGGAACAGGGAATGAAAAACTGTTTTTT.

This clonotype was observed a few times. The chain is built from TRBV5-1 and TRBJ1-1; TRBD1 agrees at 11 bases. Germline CDR1 is SGHRS and CDR2 is YFSETQ. With V trimmed by 0 bases and J by 6 bases, 1 base remained unmatched. The CDR3 loop spans 14 amino acids. CDR3 sequence reads: CASSLGTGGSEAFF. The CDR3, as DNA: TGCGCCAGCAGCTTGGGGACAGGGGGCTCTGAAGCTTTCTTT. Supplemented by reference TRBV5-1 and TRBJ1-1, the full variable domain reads KAGVTQTPRYLIKTRGQQVTLSCSPISGHRSVSWYQQTPGQGLQFLFEYFSETQRNKGNFPGRFSGRQFSNSRSEMNVSTLELGDSALYLCASSLGTGGSEAFFGQGTRLTVV.

V is TRBV11-3 and J is TRBJ1-1, with D maybe TRBD1 (5 bases). The CDR3 is 15 residues long. Germline CDR1 is SGHNT and CDR2 is YENEEA. Between the trimmed V and J ends, which lost 8 bases and 5 bases, there was a span of 21 bases. DNA for the CDR3: TGTGCCAGCTCCCTAGACGGGGGAAAGGGAACTGAAGCTTTCTTT. It is translated as CASSLDGGKGTEAFF.

This clonotype was seen at least ten times. V is TRBV6-1 and J is TRBJ1-2, with D perhaps TRBD1 (5 bases). The CDR3 runs to 14 residues. The V end was cut by 6 bases, the J end by 8 bases, with 19 bases between. Looked up from germline, CDR1 is MNHNS and CDR2 is SASEGT. CDR3 loop: CASSLRAALRGYTF. The CDR3 DNA reads TGTGCCAGCAGCCTCAGGGCCGCCTTAAGGGGCTACACCTTC.

This clonotype has at least ten counts. The chain recombines TRBV4-3 with TRBJ2-7; D unresolved. The CDR3 contains 14 residues. Germline CDR1 LGHNA, CDR2 YSLEER. Between the trimmed V and J ends, which lost 2 bases and 0 bases, there was a span of 8 bases. The CDR3, as DNA: TGCGCCAGCAGCCAAAGGGATAGCTCCTACGAGCAGTACTTC. Its protein product is CASSQRDSSYEQYF.

This clonotype occurred many times. J is TRBJ2-3 and V is TRBV12-3 or TRBV12-4, with 9 bases aligning to TRBD1. This CDR3 has 13 amino acids. V gave up 1 base and J gave up 14 bases; unmatched junction bases: 7. CDR3 sequence: CASSLGPGQGPYF. The CDR3 nucleotides are TGTGCCAGCAGTTTAGGCCCGGGACAGGGCCCGTATTTT.

The chain is built from TRBV20-1 and TRBJ2-1; 12 bases align to TRBD2. CDR1 and CDR2 from the germline V gene are DFQATT and SNEGSKA (reference sequence). CDR3 length: 16 amino acids. V shed 1 base and J 7 bases; nucleotides not matched to a gene: 8. This chain's CDR3 is CSARGSTSGRINEQFF. CDR3 nucleotide sequence: TGCAGTGCTAGAGGATCGACTAGCGGGAGAATAAATGAGCAGTTCTTC.

On this clonotype itself: One junction end disagrees with the germline gene, perhaps due to a read error. The chain employs TRBV7-2 and TRBJ2-2; TRBD2 might be the D (6 bases). Germline V gene data show CDR1 as SGHTA and CDR2 as FQGNSA. The CDR3 loop spans 17 amino acids. For the CDR3, the DNA is TGTGCCAGCACCTTACCCCTGCTGGAGGGCTCAACCGGGGAGCTGTTTTTT. Amino acids: CASTLPLLEGSTGELFF. The whole variable domain, remainder taken from reference TRBV7-2 and TRBJ2-2, is GAGVSQSPSNKVTEKGKDVELRCDPISGHTALYWYRQSLGQGLEFLIYFQGNSAPDKSGLPSDRFSAERTGGSVSTLTIQRTQQEDSAVYLCASTLPLLEGSTGELFFGEGSRLTVL.

The chain links TRBV20-1 to TRBJ2-3; D tentatively fits TRBD1 or TRBD2 (6 bases each). V was cut by 0 bases and J by 2 bases, with 12 bases left in between. From germline, CDR1 is DFQATT and CDR2 SNEGSKA (reference sequence). The CDR3 sequence is 15 residues long. CDR3 amino acids: CSARDPRGHTDTQYF. In DNA form, the CDR3 reads TGCAGTGCTAGAGATCCGCGGGGACACACAGATACGCAGTATTTT.